These T cell receptor beta chains were read from a single sample in a study of shared clonotypes between healthy human individuals. Clones were sequenced by immunoSEQ multiplex PCR, and TCRdb holds only the in-frame ones, with some missing. The data show 550,000 to 750,000 clones, with 92% seen just once and 24% held by the top ten. Sequencing used naive CD8+ T cells sorted from blood. Every receptor here comes from a man aged 25-40 years in good health. CDR3s include the opening cysteine and the closing phenylalanine or tryptophan. The D gene is left open where the match is weak. Clone size is given for some rows only: seen once, a few or many times, or a class if the clone is expanded.

j_gene: TRBJ2-1; v_gene: TRBV9; abundance: NA; d_gene: NA; CDR3aa: CASSVGPVLDEQFF; CDR3nt: TGTGCCAGCAGCGTAGGTCCGGTTTTAGATGAGCAGTTCTTC
j_gene: TRBJ2-1; v_gene: TRBV9; abundance: NA; d_gene: NA; CDR3aa: CASSVVGERRTDNEQFF; CDR3nt: TGTGCCAGCAGCGTAGTCGGAGAGCGGAGGACGGACAATGAGCAGTTCTTC
j_gene: TRBJ2-7; v_gene: TRBV28; abundance: NA; d_gene: TRBD1; CDR3aa: CASNPPGGDRGHHSYEQYF; CDR3nt: TGTGCCAGCAACCCCCCGGGGGGGGACAGGGGGCATCACTCCTACGAGCAGTACTTC
j_gene: TRBJ2-1; v_gene: TRBV27; abundance: NA; d_gene: TRBD2; CDR3aa: CASRSFSGAYNEQFF; CDR3nt: TGTGCCAGCAGGTCGTTTAGCGGGGCTTACAATGAGCAGTTCTTC
j_gene: TRBJ2-7; v_gene: TRBV13; abundance: NA; d_gene: NA; CDR3aa: CASSLSISSYEQYF; CDR3nt: TGTGCCAGCAGCCTATCAATTAGCTCCTACGAGCAGTACTTC
j_gene: TRBJ2-1; v_gene: TRBV7-9; abundance: NA; d_gene: TRBD1; CDR3aa: CASSPPPGTGFFGQFF; CDR3nt: TGTGCCAGCAGCCCTCCCCCCGGGACAGGGTTTTTTGGGCAGTTCTTC
j_gene: TRBJ2-3; v_gene: TRBV29-1; abundance: NA; d_gene: TRBD1; CDR3aa: CSVEGGDRDGDTHTQYF; CDR3nt: TGCAGCGTTGAAGGGGGTGACAGGGACGGAGACACACATACGCAGTATTTT
j_gene: TRBJ2-7; v_gene: TRBV5-5; abundance: NA; d_gene: NA; CDR3aa: CASRPDRTLEQYF; CDR3nt: TGTGCCAGCAGACCCGACAGGACTCTCGAGCAGTACTTC
j_gene: TRBJ2-7; v_gene: TRBV27; abundance: NA; d_gene: NA; CDR3aa: CASSWKGTYEQYF; CDR3nt: TGTGCCAGCAGTTGGAAAGGGACCTACGAGCAGTACTTC
j_gene: TRBJ1-1; v_gene: TRBV11-2; abundance: NA; d_gene: NA; CDR3aa: CASSRTTEAFF; CDR3nt: TGTGCCAGCAGCCGAACCACTGAAGCTTTCTTT
j_gene: TRBJ2-5; v_gene: TRBV7-9; abundance: NA; d_gene: NA; CDR3aa: CASRFGGETQYF; CDR3nt: TGTGCCAGCAGGTTCGGGGGCGAGACCCAGTACTTC
j_gene: TRBJ2-7; v_gene: TRBV4-3; abundance: NA; d_gene: NA; CDR3aa: CASSQDGYSEQYF; CDR3nt: TGCGCCAGCAGCCAGGACGGTTACTCCGAGCAGTACTTC
j_gene: TRBJ2-1; v_gene: TRBV28; abundance: NA; d_gene: NA; CDR3aa: CASSFVQGRNFEANEQFF; CDR3nt: TGTGCCAGCAGTTTCGTCCAGGGCCGAAACTTTGAAGCCAATGAGCAGTTCTTC
j_gene: TRBJ1-5; v_gene: TRBV28; abundance: NA; d_gene: TRBD1; CDR3aa: CASSYRTGATFRNQPQHF; CDR3nt: TGTGCCAGCAGTTATAGGACAGGGGCGACGTTTAGGAATCAGCCCCAGCATTTT
j_gene: TRBJ2-2; v_gene: TRBV19; abundance: NA; d_gene: TRBD2; CDR3aa: CASSVGLAGFDGELFF; CDR3nt: TGTGCCAGTAGTGTCGGACTAGCGGGATTTGACGGGGAGCTGTTTTTT
j_gene: TRBJ2-1; v_gene: TRBV18; abundance: NA; d_gene: NA; CDR3aa: CASSPKYGDEQFF; CDR3nt: TGTGCCAGCTCACCAAAGTACGGGGATGAGCAGTTCTTC
j_gene: TRBJ2-1; v_gene: TRBV28; abundance: NA; d_gene: NA; CDR3aa: CASSLGVNEQFF; CDR3nt: TGTGCCAGCAGTTTAGGGGTGAATGAGCAGTTCTTC
j_gene: TRBJ2-1; v_gene: TRBV7-2; abundance: NA; d_gene: TRBD2; CDR3aa: CASSADSGVYNEQFF; CDR3nt: TGTGCCAGCAGCGCCGATAGCGGGGTGTACAATGAGCAGTTCTTC
j_gene: TRBJ2-2; v_gene: TRBV5-5; abundance: NA; d_gene: NA; CDR3aa: CASSLEQGRPTNTGELFF; CDR3nt: TGTGCCAGCAGCTTGGAGCAGGGACGTCCGACGAACACCGGGGAGCTGTTTTTT
j_gene: TRBJ2-3; v_gene: TRBV7-3; abundance: NA; d_gene: NA; CDR3aa: CASSSPVAEKDTDTQYF; CDR3nt: TGTGCCAGCAGCTCACCGGTAGCGGAAAAAGACACAGATACGCAGTATTTT
j_gene: TRBJ1-2; v_gene: TRBV7-9; abundance: NA; d_gene: NA; CDR3aa: CASSLVQDGTF; CDR3nt: TGTGCCAGCAGCTTGGTCCAGGACGGCACCTTC
j_gene: TRBJ2-5; v_gene: TRBV11-2; abundance: NA; d_gene: NA; CDR3aa: CASSLVTGETQYF; CDR3nt: TGTGCCAGCAGCTTAGTTACGGGGGAGACCCAGTACTTC
j_gene: TRBJ2-7; v_gene: TRBV10-3; abundance: NA; d_gene: TRBD1; CDR3aa: CAISEPGQGLAEQYF; CDR3nt: TGTGCCATCAGTGAGCCAGGACAGGGGTTGGCCGAGCAGTACTTC
j_gene: TRBJ2-7; v_gene: TRBV10-3; abundance: NA; d_gene: TRBD2; CDR3aa: CAISDLAGVDEQYF; CDR3nt: TGTGCCATCAGTGATTTAGCGGGAGTTGACGAGCAGTACTTC
j_gene: TRBJ1-5; v_gene: TRBV9; abundance: NA; d_gene: NA; CDR3aa: CASSASGDGQPQHF; CDR3nt: TGTGCCAGCAGCGCCTCAGGGGATGGACAGCCCCAGCATTTT
j_gene: TRBJ2-5; v_gene: TRBV27; abundance: NA; d_gene: TRBD2; CDR3aa: CASSPRGDAYLQETQYF; CDR3nt: TGTGCCAGCAGCCCCCGGGGGGACGCGTACCTCCAAGAGACCCAGTACTTC
j_gene: TRBJ2-3; v_gene: TRBV5-1; abundance: NA; d_gene: TRBD2; CDR3aa: CASRRGGSLRADTQYF; CDR3nt: TGCGCCAGCCGTCGGGGGGGAAGCCTTCGCGCAGATACGCAGTATTTT
j_gene: TRBJ1-2; v_gene: TRBV30; abundance: NA; d_gene: NA; CDR3aa: CAWSVQPGDLNYGYTF; CDR3nt: TGTGCCTGGAGTGTACAGCCAGGGGATCTTAACTATGGCTACACCTTC
j_gene: TRBJ2-1; v_gene: TRBV5-5; abundance: NA; d_gene: TRBD2; CDR3aa: CASSVRDYPGYNEQFF; CDR3nt: TGTGCCAGCAGCGTGAGGGACTACCCGGGGTACAATGAGCAGTTCTTC
j_gene: TRBJ2-2; v_gene: TRBV4-1; abundance: NA; d_gene: TRBD2; CDR3aa: CASSPGLLNTGELFF; CDR3nt: TGCGCCAGCAGCCCGGGACTACTGAACACCGGGGAGCTGTTTTTT
j_gene: TRBJ1-4; v_gene: TRBV6-5; abundance: NA; d_gene: NA; CDR3aa: CASSYRPNEKLFF; CDR3nt: TGTGCCAGCAGTTATAGGCCTAATGAAAAACTGTTTTTT
j_gene: TRBJ2-5; v_gene: TRBV5-6; abundance: NA; d_gene: NA; CDR3aa: CASSPPQGWAQETQYF; CDR3nt: TGTGCCAGCAGCCCTCCCCAGGGTTGGGCCCAAGAGACCCAGTACTTC
j_gene: TRBJ2-7; v_gene: TRBV4-1; abundance: once; d_gene: NA; CDR3aa: CASSQAGAVLHF; CDR3nt: TGCGCCAGCAGCCAAGCCGGGGCTGTTCTCCACTTC
j_gene: TRBJ2-7; v_gene: TRBV28; abundance: NA; d_gene: TRBD2; CDR3aa: CASSFHGGGLSYEQYF; CDR3nt: TGTGCCAGCAGTTTTCACGGGGGGGGTTTGTCTTACGAGCAGTACTTC
j_gene: TRBJ2-6; v_gene: TRBV9; abundance: NA; d_gene: TRBD1; CDR3aa: CASSGRTGPSGANVLTF; CDR3nt: TGTGCCAGCAGCGGTAGGACAGGGCCCTCTGGGGCCAACGTCCTGACTTTC
j_gene: TRBJ2-1; v_gene: TRBV15; abundance: NA; d_gene: NA; CDR3aa: CATSNGGALNEQFF; CDR3nt: TGTGCCACCAGCAATGGGGGGGCGCTTAATGAGCAGTTCTTC
j_gene: TRBJ2-1; v_gene: TRBV10-2; abundance: NA; d_gene: NA; CDR3aa: CASTKDHYNEQFF; CDR3nt: TGCGCCAGCACGAAAGACCACTACAATGAGCAGTTCTTC
j_gene: TRBJ1-5; v_gene: TRBV30; abundance: NA; d_gene: TRBD1; CDR3aa: CAWSDRGSLRQPQHF; CDR3nt: TGTGCCTGGAGTGACAGGGGATCGCTTCGTCAGCCCCAGCATTTT
j_gene: TRBJ2-7; v_gene: TRBV6-1; abundance: NA; d_gene: TRBD2; CDR3aa: CASRLAGGPSYEQYF; CDR3nt: TGTGCCAGCAGGCTAGCGGGAGGGCCCTCCTACGAGCAGTACTTC
j_gene: TRBJ2-2; v_gene: TRBV28; abundance: once; d_gene: TRBD1; CDR3aa: CASSPPGQGVGGELFF; CDR3nt: TGTGCCAGCAGCCCGCCGGGACAGGGGGTGGGCGGGGAGCTGTTTTTT
j_gene: TRBJ2-5; v_gene: TRBV5-1; abundance: NA; d_gene: TRBD2; CDR3aa: CASSGGRTQETQYF; CDR3nt: TGCGCCAGCAGCGGCGGGAGAACCCAAGAGACCCAGTACTTC
j_gene: TRBJ1-4; v_gene: TRBV7-9; abundance: NA; d_gene: TRBD1; CDR3aa: CASSKTTGGDSIYEKLFF; CDR3nt: TGTGCCAGCAGCAAGACGACAGGGGGGGATAGTATTTATGAAAAACTGTTTTTT
j_gene: TRBJ2-1; v_gene: TRBV27; abundance: NA; d_gene: NA; CDR3aa: CASSVLGSYNEQFF; CDR3nt: TGTGCCAGCAGTGTCCTGGGCTCCTACAATGAGCAGTTCTTC
j_gene: TRBJ2-5; v_gene: TRBV19; abundance: once; d_gene: NA; CDR3aa: CASSIAANRETQYF; CDR3nt: TGTGCCAGTAGTATAGCGGCAAATAGGGAGACCCAGTACTTC
j_gene: TRBJ2-7; v_gene: TRBV10-2; abundance: NA; d_gene: TRBD2; CDR3aa: CASTSGAYEQYF; CDR3nt: TGCGCCAGCACGAGCGGGGCCTACGAGCAGTACTTC
j_gene: TRBJ1-5; v_gene: TRBV28; abundance: few; d_gene: TRBD1; CDR3aa: CASRPGQYSNQPQHF; CDR3nt: TGTGCCAGCAGACCGGGACAGTATAGCAATCAGCCCCAGCATTTT
j_gene: TRBJ2-2; v_gene: TRBV7-9; abundance: NA; d_gene: NA; CDR3aa: CASSLRDAGTGELFF; CDR3nt: TGTGCCAGCAGCTTGCGGGATGCAGGGACCGGGGAGCTGTTTTTT
j_gene: TRBJ2-1; v_gene: TRBV10-3; abundance: NA; d_gene: NA; CDR3aa: CAISLDGYEQFF; CDR3nt: TGTGCCATCAGTTTGGACGGGTATGAGCAGTTCTTC